This TCR beta chain was documented in a study of blood T cell repertoires in COVID-19. Study-level background: Collection of acute and convalescent COVID-19 samples took place in the United States, Italy and Spain. PBMCs, B-cell-depleted T cells, or T cells were the source of the cDNA or gDNA that made up the material.

This clone has only one observation. Authors' processing steps: Amplification with reference gene primers provided the estimates of nucleated cell counts. Using immunoSEQ multiplex PCR, the repertoire was profiled, and TCRdb retains in-frame clones only, with some absent. That table supplies the V and J calls and clone size; D and trimming were determined from the DNA. Of about 400,000 clones in the sample, around 90% were seen once. Participants had their cohort set by participant-reported clinical history. Trimming at V came to 7 bases and at J to 3 bases, leaving 6 bases not matched to a gene. The CDR3 spans 13 residues. CDR1 and CDR2 (germline): SQVTM, ANQGSEA.

Sequencing input: PBMCs or T cells enriched from blood (not recorded which). This receptor was obtained from a middle-aged woman with acute COVID-19. The rearrangement links TRBV29-1 to TRBJ1-3, with 7 bases identical to TRBD1. CDR3 nucleotides: TGCAGCGCCGGGGACAGATTTGGAAACACCATATATTTT. Protein: CSAGDRFGNTIYF.